The clone carrying this T cell receptor (beta chain) was seen a single time. Its cognate antigen is unknown. The data were taken from a study of cytomegalovirus exposure and HLA in healthy donors. Overall study findings and caveats: As was reported, the HLA-A and HLA-B alleles of most subjects were accurately predicted from TCR beta sequences.

CDR3 length: 15 residues. Germline assignment: CDR1 SGDLS and CDR2 YYNGEE. V dropped 4 bases and J dropped 4; count of bases not matched to a gene: 8. The PCR contained 60 Vbeta and 13 Jbeta primers. TCRdb's copy holds only in-frame clones and misses some; the assay was immunoSEQ multiplex PCR. This sample yields approximately 140,000 clones, of which around 79% are seen a single time; under 4% belongs to the top ten. The origin of this receptor is a human donor in good health. Sequencing used PBMCs. The rearrangement links TRBV9 to TRBJ2-5; 9 positions match TRBD1. DNA of the CDR3: TGTGCCAGCAGCTTGGGACAGGGTTTAGGAGAGACCCAGTACTTC. Protein: CASSLGQGLGETQYF.